The 32 T cell receptor beta chains presented below share a single source sample, sequenced in a study of T-cell reconstitution after alpha-beta-depleted transplantation in children. It was with unique molecular identifiers that the TCRbeta library was prepared. TCRdb called the PCR reads again in MiXCR, with one record for every CDR3 protein. This table holds some 400,000 distinct CDR3 sequences, over 20% found once. This material consisted of PBMCs from the stem cell graft donor, taken from the stem cell graft. All receptors come from a human donor who donated a stem cell graft to a child with acute myeloid leukemia.

In its sample, this clonotype was seen a few times. V and J are TRBV12-3 or TRBV12-4 and TRBJ2-3; D remains ambiguous. This CDR3 comprises 12 residues. V was cut by 5 bases and J by 9 bases, with 12 bases left in between. CDR3 residues: CASSEPTSTQYF. DNA for the CDR3: TGTGCCAGCAGTGAACCAACATCCACGCAGTATTTT.

The chain is built from TRBV24-1 and TRBJ2-5, with 10 bases identical to TRBD2. With V trimmed by 5 bases and J by 3 bases, 5 bases remained unmatched. The V gene's germline CDR1 is KGHDR and CDR2 SFDVKD. The length of the CDR3 is 15 residues. In DNA form, the CDR3 reads TGTGCCACCAGTGTCAGCGGGAGGGCCGAAGAGACCCAGTACTTC. Translated, it gives CATSVSGRAEETQYF.

This clonotype occurred many times. The chain links TRBV7-8 to TRBJ2-7; TRBD1 matches 8 bases. Per the germline V gene, CDR1 is SGHVS and CDR2 is FQNEAQ. This CDR3 has 15 amino acids. With 1 base clipped from V and 4 bases from J, the junction kept 6 bases outside the gene matches. The CDR3 here is CASSLVQGAGYEQYF. The CDR3 DNA is TGTGCCAGCAGCTTAGTCCAGGGGGCAGGGTACGAGCAGTACTTC.

This clonotype was seen only a few times. The rearrangement links TRBV5-1 to TRBJ2-1, with D perhaps matching TRBD1 (6 bases). This CDR3 region has 16 residues. V lost 4 bases and J lost 4, with 18 bases in between. Germline CDR1 is SGHRS and CDR2 is YFSETQ. The CDR3 here is CASSPEGQAAYNEQFF. The CDR3, as DNA: TGCGCCAGCAGCCCAGAGGGACAAGCAGCTTACAATGAGCAGTTCTTC.

This chain joins TRBV6-1 and TRBJ2-1; TRBD2 is a possible D gene (6 bases). V was clipped by 7 bases and J by 0 bases, with 16 bases between them. The CDR3 has 16 amino acids. CDR1 is MNHNS and CDR2 is SASEGT in the germline V gene. The CDR3, as DNA: TGTGCCAGCACCTTGGAGCGGGTCCACTCCTACAATGAGCAGTTCTTC. It encodes CASTLERVHSYNEQFF.

This clonotype was recorded once. The chain recombines TRBV9 with TRBJ1-1; tentatively, D is TRBD1 (5 bases). The CDR3 runs to 16 residues. V was clipped by 2 bases and J by 1 base, with 15 bases between them. CDR1 is SGDLS and CDR2 is YYNGEE in the germline V gene. The CDR3 DNA is TGTGCCAGCAGCGTTGGCAGGGAAGCCACGAACACTGAAGCTTTCTTT. Its protein is CASSVGREATNTEAFF.

This clonotype appeared many times. The chain carries TRBV20-1 and TRBJ2-7; 9 nucleotides agree with TRBD1. Germline trimming cut 6 bases from V and 7 bases from J; bases unmatched to any gene: 7. The germline gives CDR1 DFQATT, CDR2 SNEGSKA (reference sequence). This CDR3 is 12 amino acids long. The CDR3 coding sequence is TGCAGTGCGGGACAGGGTGGAGGGGAGCAGTACTTC. This translates into CSAGQGGGEQYF.

This clonotype came up a few times. V usage is TRBV12-3 or TRBV12-4 and J usage is TRBJ1-5; 8 positions agree with TRBD1. The CDR3 has 16 amino acids. V dropped 6 bases and J dropped 0; count of bases not matched to a gene: 7. The CDR3 protein is CASSPYRGDSNQPQHF. The DNA for the CDR3 is TGTGCCAGCAGCCCTTACAGGGGGGATAGCAATCAGCCCCAGCATTTT.

The table lists this clonotype with a few counts. The V and J genes are TRBV7-9 and TRBJ1-1, with D perhaps matching TRBD1 (6 bases). V was pared by 1 base and J by 8 bases, with 8 bases between. Per germline, CDR1 SEHNR and CDR2 FQNEAQ (reference sequence). There are 12 residues in the CDR3. This CDR3 reads CASSLVDSEAFF. The DNA for the CDR3 is TGTGCCAGCAGCTTAGTGGACAGCGAAGCTTTCTTT.

The V call is TRBV5-1, the J call TRBJ2-2, with TRBD2 matching over 14 bases. CDR1 is SGHRS, CDR2 YFSETQ, per germline. V gave up 4 bases and J gave up 0 bases; unmatched junction bases: 5. The CDR3 totals 18 residues. The CDR3 here is CASSVGLAGGPNTGELFF. DNA for the CDR3: TGCGCCAGCAGCGTAGGACTAGCGGGAGGTCCGAACACCGGGGAGCTGTTTTTT.

This clonotype was observed a few times. V gene TRBV24-1 combines with J gene TRBJ2-6; D ambiguous. The V and J ends lost 4 bases and 1 base respectively, with 7 bases between them. Germline V gene data show CDR1 as KGHDR and CDR2 as SFDVKD. CDR3 size: 15 residues. The CDR3 is CATSDSGSGANVLTF. CDR3 DNA: TGTGCCACCAGTGACTCCGGATCTGGGGCCAACGTCCTGACTTTC.

This clonotype came up a few times. The rearrangement uses TRBV5-1 and TRBJ2-1, with 8 bases fitting TRBD2. The V and J ends lost 1 base and 5 bases, in that order; junction bases with no gene match: 8. CDR1 and CDR2 (germline): SGHRS, YFSETQ. There are 16 residues in the CDR3. This CDR3 reads CASSLQGRGRHNEQFF. CDR3 nucleotide sequence: TGCGCCAGCAGCTTGCAGGGTCGCGGGAGGCACAATGAGCAGTTCTTC.

V and J are TRBV20-1 and TRBJ2-2; D is ambiguous. Per the germline V gene, CDR1 is DFQATT and CDR2 is SNEGSKA (reference sequence). V was clipped by 0 bases and J by 6 bases, with 11 bases between them. The CDR3 contains 14 residues. CDR3 nucleotide sequence: TGCAGTGCTAGAGATTACGCAGCCGCCGGGGAGCTGTTTTTT. Its translation: CSARDYAAAGELFF.

This clonotype was recorded a few times. This chain connects TRBV5-1 to TRBJ2-7, with D hard to call. Trimming pared 4 bases from V and 0 bases from J, leaving 11 bases between. Germline CDR1 is SGHRS and CDR2 is YFSETQ. CDR3 length: 14 amino acids. CDR3 residues: CASSLGTNSYEQYF. CDR3 nucleotides: TGCGCCAGCAGCCTGGGCACTAACTCCTACGAGCAGTACTTC.

This clonotype was observed a few times. The CDR3: CSADDRRGAFF. CDR3 bases: TGCAGCGCTGATGACAGGCGAGGGGCTTTCTTT. The gene calls are TRBV29-1 and TRBJ1-1, with a possible D match to TRBD1 (6 bases). Per the germline V gene, CDR1 is SQVTM and CDR2 is ANQGSEA. V was cut by 7 bases and J by 11 bases, with 17 bases left in between. The CDR3 runs to 11 residues.

The chain uses TRBV28 and TRBJ2-7; possibly TRBD1 for D (6 bases). The CDR3 totals 13 residues. The V and J ends lost 3 bases and 4 bases respectively, with 10 bases between them. Germline lookup yields CDR1 MDHEN and CDR2 SYDVKM. The CDR3 DNA reads TGTGCCAGCAGTTTCCCAGGGGAGTACGAGCAGTACTTC. This gives the protein CASSFPGEYEQYF. Together with reference TRBV28 and TRBJ2-7, the CDR3 gives the full variable domain: DVKVTQSSRYLVKRTGEKVFLECVQDMDHENMFWYRQDPGLGLRLIYFSYDVKMKEKGDIPEGYSVSREKKERFSLILESASTNQTSMYLCASSFPGEYEQYFGPGTRLTVT.

This clonotype was recorded at least ten times. The chain has TRBV10-3 and TRBJ2-3; the D is unclear. This CDR3 comprises 14 residues. Trimming took 2 bases from V and 0 from J, leaving 6 bases between them. Germline V lookup: CDR1 ENHRY, CDR2 SYGVKD. This chain's CDR3 is CAISEGVSTDTQYF. DNA of the CDR3: TGTGCCATCAGTGAGGGGGTTAGCACAGATACGCAGTATTTT.

The chain uses TRBV6-1 and TRBJ1-6; tentative D call: TRBD1 (5 bases). The germline CDR1 and CDR2 sequences are MNHNS and SASEGT. The CDR3 loop spans 13 amino acids. Trimming removed 6 bases at V and 13 bases at J, with 16 bases between. The CDR3 sequence is CASRETNGGPLHF. The CDR3 bases are TGTGCCAGCAGAGAGACCAACGGGGGGCCCCTCCACTTT.

This clonotype showed up many times. The chain is built from TRBV9 and TRBJ2-7; possible D gene TRBD2, 6 bases. The CDR3 spans 16 residues. Germline-derived CDR1 and CDR2 are SGDLS and YYNGEE. V lost 0 bases and J 2 bases, leaving 15 bases between the germline ends. CDR3 protein: CASSVGVQGGTYEQYF. In DNA form, the CDR3 reads TGTGCCAGCAGCGTAGGTGTCCAGGGAGGAACCTACGAGCAGTACTTC.

Ten or more counts support this clonotype. V is TRBV15 and J is TRBJ2-1; 8 bases align to TRBD2. V gave up 0 bases and J gave up 0 bases; unmatched junction bases: 16. The length of the CDR3 is 21 residues. Germline assignment: CDR1 LNHNV and CDR2 YYDKDF (reference sequence). The CDR3 DNA is TGTGCCACCAGCAGAGATTCGGGAGGGTTTGCCCAACTGAGCTCCTACAATGAGCAGTTCTTC. Its translation: CATSRDSGGFAQLSSYNEQFF.

This clonotype turned up a few times. V and J are TRBV5-1 and TRBJ1-4; 9 positions agree with TRBD1. The CDR3 length is 15 residues. Looked up from germline, CDR1 is SGHRS and CDR2 is YFSETQ. The ends lost 0 bases at V and 6 bases at J; junction bases unmatched: 3. The CDR3: CASSLDRGQDEKLFF. Written as DNA, the CDR3 is TGCGCCAGCAGCTTGGACAGGGGGCAGGATGAAAAACTGTTTTTT. The full variable domain, rest sourced from reference TRBV5-1 and TRBJ1-4, is KAGVTQTPRYLIKTRGQQVTLSCSPISGHRSVSWYQQTPGQGLQFLFEYFSETQRNKGNFPGRFSGRQFSNSRSEMNVSTLELGDSALYLCASSLDRGQDEKLFFGSGTQLSVL.

This clonotype was counted between two and nine times. J is TRBJ2-3 and V is TRBV20-1; 7 positions agree with TRBD2. Germline CDR1 reads DFQATT; CDR2 reads SNEGSKA (reference sequence). The CDR3 spans 16 residues. V lost 6 bases and J lost 4; bases outside the gene matches: 16. This chain's CDR3 is CSANLAGGRAPDTQYF. The DNA of the CDR3 is TGCAGTGCCAACCTAGCTGGGGGGAGGGCCCCAGATACGCAGTATTTT.

This clonotype was detected only a few times. The J gene is TRBJ2-3, the V gene TRBV20-1; no clear D gene. This CDR3 is built from 12 residues. CDR1 and CDR2 (germline): DFQATT, SNEGSKA (reference sequence). V lost 2 bases to trimming and J lost 4 bases, with 7 bases between them. This chain's CDR3 is CSARSLSDTQYF. The CDR3 nucleotides read TGCAGTGCTAGATCCCTTTCAGATACGCAGTATTTT.

The chain couples TRBV2 to TRBJ2-1, with D perhaps given as TRBD1 or TRBD2 (6 bases each). Germline assignment: CDR1 SNHLY and CDR2 FYNNEI. The length of the CDR3 is 13 residues. V was trimmed by 8 bases and J by 4 bases, leaving 12 bases between them. The CDR3 region is CASGKGGYNEQFF. CDR3 DNA: TGTGCCAGCGGGAAGGGGGGTTACAATGAGCAGTTCTTC.

A few counts support this clonotype. The CDR3 region is CASSYSSGRAYNEQFF. The CDR3 nucleotides are TGTGCCAGCAGTTACTCTAGCGGGAGGGCCTACAATGAGCAGTTCTTC. This chain links TRBV6-5 with TRBJ2-1, with 11 positions matching TRBD2. The CDR3 is made up of 16 amino acids. Germline-derived CDR1 and CDR2 are MNHEY and SVGAGI. V lost 0 bases to trimming and J lost 2 bases; unmatched junction nucleotides: 0.

The genes are TRBV6-1 and TRBJ2-1, with D uncertain. This CDR3 region has 13 residues. The V end was cut by 7 bases, the J end by 4 bases, with 11 bases between. The germline CDR1 and CDR2 sequences are MNHNS and SASEGT. The CDR3, as DNA: TGTGCCAGCACCAAGAGGCAGTACAATGAGCAGTTCTTC. This encodes CASTKRQYNEQFF.

This clonotype turned up a few times. The chain links TRBV29-1 to TRBJ2-3, with 9 bases fitting TRBD2. Trimming removed 7 bases from V and 3 bases from J; junction bases left unmatched: 8. CDR3 size: 14 residues. The germline gives CDR1 SQVTM, CDR2 ANQGSEA. In nucleotides, the CDR3 is TGCAGCGGTGCCCCGGGACTAGCAACAGATACGCAGTATTTT. Amino acids: CSGAPGLATDTQYF.

This clonotype was recorded a few times. The chain couples TRBV29-1 to TRBJ2-1; 10 bases match TRBD1. The ends lost 6 bases at V and 6 bases at J; junction bases unmatched: 11. From germline, CDR1 is SQVTM and CDR2 ANQGSEA. The CDR3 spans 15 residues. This CDR3 reads CSVSYGTGERNEQFF. The CDR3 DNA reads as TGCAGCGTCAGCTACGGGACAGGGGAACGCAATGAGCAGTTCTTC.

This clonotype was picked up many times. A junction boundary mismatches the germline segment, possibly from a read error. V gene TRBV5-1 combines with J gene TRBJ2-2; D possibly corresponds to TRBD1 (5 bases). The CDR3 is made up of 15 amino acids. The germline CDR1 and CDR2 sequences are SGHRS and YFSETQ. The CDR3 nucleotides read TGTGCCAGCAGCTTAGGGCAGGGGAACACCGGGGAGCTGTTTTTT. Its protein is CASSLGQGNTGELFF. Filled out from reference TRBV5-1 and TRBJ2-2, the complete variable domain reads KAGVTQTPRYLIKTRGQQVTLSCSPISGHRSVSWYQQTPGQGLQFLFEYFSETQRNKGNFPGRFSGRQFSNSRSEMNVSTLELGDSALYLCASSLGQGNTGELFFGEGSRLTVL.

This chain joins TRBV12-3 or TRBV12-4 and TRBJ2-2; D is undetermined. The ends were cut back, 5 bases at V and 6 bases at J, with 10 bases in the middle. This CDR3 is 13 amino acids long. The CDR3 reads CASSLVIAGELFF. The CDR3 region has the DNA TGTGCCAGCAGTCTAGTAATTGCCGGGGAGCTGTTTTTT.

This clonotype was recorded a few times. The chain uses TRBV12-3 or TRBV12-4 and TRBJ2-7, with D perhaps assigned TRBD1 or TRBD2 (5 bases each). Trimming removed 0 bases at V and 0 bases at J, with 12 bases between. CDR3 size: 16 residues. CDR3 protein: CASSLAGTDPSYEQYF. CDR3 coding DNA: TGTGCCAGCAGTTTAGCGGGGACGGACCCCTCCTACGAGCAGTACTTC.

The CDR3 loop reads CASSTSNNQPQHF. DNA of the CDR3: TGTGCCAGCAGTACTAGTAACAATCAGCCCCAGCATTTT. The J gene is TRBJ1-5, the V gene TRBV12-3 or TRBV12-4; D gene uncertain. The CDR3 spans 13 residues. The germline V and J ends were trimmed by 5 bases and 3 bases, with 8 bases remaining between them.